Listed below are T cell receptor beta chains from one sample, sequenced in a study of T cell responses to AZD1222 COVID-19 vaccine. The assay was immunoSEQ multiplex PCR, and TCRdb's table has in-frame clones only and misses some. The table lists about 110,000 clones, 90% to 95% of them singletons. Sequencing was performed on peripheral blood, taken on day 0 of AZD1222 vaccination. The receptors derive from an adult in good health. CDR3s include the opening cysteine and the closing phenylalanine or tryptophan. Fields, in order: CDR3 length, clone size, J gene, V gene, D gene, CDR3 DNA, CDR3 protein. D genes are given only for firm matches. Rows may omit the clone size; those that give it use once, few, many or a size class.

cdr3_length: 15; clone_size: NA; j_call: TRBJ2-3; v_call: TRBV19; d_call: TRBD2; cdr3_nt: TGTGCCAGTAGTATTTTGGGACTAGCGACAGATACGCAGTATTTT; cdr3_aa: CASSILGLATDTQYF
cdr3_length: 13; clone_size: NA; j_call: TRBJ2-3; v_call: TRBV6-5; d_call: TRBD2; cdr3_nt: TGTGCCAGCCTAGCGGGAGGGGGAGATACGCAGTATTTT; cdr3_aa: CASLAGGGDTQYF
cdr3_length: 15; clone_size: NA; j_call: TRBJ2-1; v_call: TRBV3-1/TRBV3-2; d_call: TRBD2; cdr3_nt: TGTGCCAGCAGCCAAGGTAGGACTAGCATTAATGAGCAGTTCTTC; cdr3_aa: CASSQGRTSINEQFF
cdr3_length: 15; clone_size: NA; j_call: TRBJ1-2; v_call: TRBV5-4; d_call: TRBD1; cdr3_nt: TGTGCCAGCAGCTTCGGACAGGGGACGCTCTATGGCTACACCTTC; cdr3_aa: CASSFGQGTLYGYTF
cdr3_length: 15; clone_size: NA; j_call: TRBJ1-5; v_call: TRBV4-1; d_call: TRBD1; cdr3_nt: TGCGCCAGCAGCCTCGGGACAGGGGGAGATCAGCCCCAGCATTTT; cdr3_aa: CASSLGTGGDQPQHF
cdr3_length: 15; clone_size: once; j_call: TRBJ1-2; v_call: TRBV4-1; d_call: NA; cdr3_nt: TGCGCCAGCAGCCAAGACCAGGACCGTCTGCGAGGCTACACCTTC; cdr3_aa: CASSQDQDRLRGYTF
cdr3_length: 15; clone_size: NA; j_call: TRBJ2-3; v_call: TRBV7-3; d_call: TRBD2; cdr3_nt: TGTGCCAGCAGCTCTAGCGGGGGGGCCGGAGATACGCAGTATTTT; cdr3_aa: CASSSSGGAGDTQYF
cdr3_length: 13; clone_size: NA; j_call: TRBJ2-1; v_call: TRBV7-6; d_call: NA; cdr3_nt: TGTGCCAGCAGCTTAAACGTCTACAATGAGCAGTTCTTC; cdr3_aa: CASSLNVYNEQFF
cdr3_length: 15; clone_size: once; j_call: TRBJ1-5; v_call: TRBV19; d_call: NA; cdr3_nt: TGTGCCAGTAGTATGGACGCAGGGAGTTATCAGCCCCAGCATTTT; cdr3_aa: CASSMDAGSYQPQHF
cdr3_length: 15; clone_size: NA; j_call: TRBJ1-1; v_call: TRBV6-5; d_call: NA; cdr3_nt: TGTGCCAGCAGTAGTACGGGGGAAGGAAACACTGAAGCTTTCTTT; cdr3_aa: CASSSTGEGNTEAFF
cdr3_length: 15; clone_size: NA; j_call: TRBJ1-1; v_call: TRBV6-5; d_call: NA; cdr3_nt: TGTGCCAGCAGTTCCCCGGGCCGGGGTGACACTGAAGCTTTCTTT; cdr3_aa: CASSSPGRGDTEAFF
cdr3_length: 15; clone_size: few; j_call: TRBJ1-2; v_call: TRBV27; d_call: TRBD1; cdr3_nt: TGTGCCAGCAGTTTAAAGGGACAGGGCCCCTATGGCTACACCTTC; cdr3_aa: CASSLKGQGPYGYTF
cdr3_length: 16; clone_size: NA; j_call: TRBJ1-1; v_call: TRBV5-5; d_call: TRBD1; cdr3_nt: TGTGCCAGCAGCCTTGGGACAGGGGCAAAGAACACTGAAGCTTTCTTT; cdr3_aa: CASSLGTGAKNTEAFF
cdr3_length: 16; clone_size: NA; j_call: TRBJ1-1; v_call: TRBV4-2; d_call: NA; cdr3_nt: TGTGCCAGCAGCCAAGAATCTGGGGGGGCCTACACTGAAGCTTTCTTT; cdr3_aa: CASSQESGGAYTEAFF
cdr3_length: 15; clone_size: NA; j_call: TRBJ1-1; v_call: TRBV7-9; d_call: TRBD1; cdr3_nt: TGTGCCAGCAGCTTGGCCGGGACAGGGGTGGGTAGAGCTTTCTTT; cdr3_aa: CASSLAGTGVGRAFF
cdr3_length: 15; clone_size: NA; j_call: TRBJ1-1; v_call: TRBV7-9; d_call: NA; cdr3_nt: TGTGCCAGCAGCACCCGACGGAACCTGAACACTGAAGCTTTCTTT; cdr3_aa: CASSTRRNLNTEAFF
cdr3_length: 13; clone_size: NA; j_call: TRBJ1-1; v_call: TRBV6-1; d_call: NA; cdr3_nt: TGTGCCAGCAGTGAATACGGGGGGACTGAAGCTTTCTTT; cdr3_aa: CASSEYGGTEAFF
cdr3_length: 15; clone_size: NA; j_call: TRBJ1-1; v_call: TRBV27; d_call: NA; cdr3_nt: TGTGCCAGCAGTTTAATGGGAACTGGGAACACTGAAGCTTTCTTT; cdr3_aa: CASSLMGTGNTEAFF
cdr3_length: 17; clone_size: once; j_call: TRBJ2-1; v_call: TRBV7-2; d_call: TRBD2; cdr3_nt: TGTGCCAGCACCCAAACCCCGACTAGCGGGATGTACAATGAGCAGTTCTTC; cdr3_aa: CASTQTPTSGMYNEQFF
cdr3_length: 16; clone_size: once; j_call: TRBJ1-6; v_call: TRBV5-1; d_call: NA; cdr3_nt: TGCGCCAGCAGCGCACGTGGTCGGTCAGTCGATTCACCCCTCCACTTT; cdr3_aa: CASSARGRSVDSPLHF
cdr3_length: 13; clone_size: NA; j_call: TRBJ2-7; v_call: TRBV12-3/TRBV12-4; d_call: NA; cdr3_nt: TGTGCCAGCAAACTGACAGGCGGGGACGAGCAGTACTTC; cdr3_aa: CASKLTGGDEQYF
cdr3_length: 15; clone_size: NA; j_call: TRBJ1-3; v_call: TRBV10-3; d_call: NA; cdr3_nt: TGTGCCATCAGTGAGCGACAGATCTCTGGAAACACCATATATTTT; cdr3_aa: CAISERQISGNTIYF
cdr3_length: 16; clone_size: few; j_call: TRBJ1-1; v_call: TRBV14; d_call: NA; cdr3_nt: TGTGCCAGCAGCCTTGGATACAGGGATTCGAACACTGAAGCTTTCTTT; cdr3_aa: CASSLGYRDSNTEAFF
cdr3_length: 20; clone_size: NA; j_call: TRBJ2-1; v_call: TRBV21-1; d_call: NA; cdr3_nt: TGTGCCAGCTACCCCGGGAACCGCCCCTCCTGCGGGGGGCCCTACAATGAGCAGTTCTTC; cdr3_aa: CASYPGNRPSCGGPYNEQFF
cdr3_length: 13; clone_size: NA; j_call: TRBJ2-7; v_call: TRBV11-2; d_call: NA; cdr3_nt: TGTGCCAGCAGCTTAGTTGGGCCTCACGAGCAGTACTTC; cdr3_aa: CASSLVGPHEQYF
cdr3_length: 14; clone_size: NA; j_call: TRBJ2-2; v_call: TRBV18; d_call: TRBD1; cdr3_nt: TGTGCCAGCTCGGGGACAGGGAGCGCCGGGGAGCTGTTTTTT; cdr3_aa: CASSGTGSAGELFF
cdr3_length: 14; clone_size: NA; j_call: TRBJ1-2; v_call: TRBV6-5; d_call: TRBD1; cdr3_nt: TGTGCCAGCACCAGGGACAGGGCTAACTATGGCTACACCTTC; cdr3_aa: CASTRDRANYGYTF
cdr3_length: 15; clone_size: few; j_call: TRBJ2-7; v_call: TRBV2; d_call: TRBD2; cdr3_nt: TGTGCCAGCAGACCTACTAGCGCGAGCTCCTACGAGCAGTACTTC; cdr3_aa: CASRPTSASSYEQYF
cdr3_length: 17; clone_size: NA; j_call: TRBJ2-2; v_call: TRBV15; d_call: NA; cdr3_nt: TGTGCCACCAGCAGAGAGTTAGTGGGACAGAACACCGGGGAGCTGTTTTTT; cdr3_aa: CATSRELVGQNTGELFF